A single sample gave rise to the 26 T cell receptor beta chains below, sequenced in a study of blood T cell repertoires in COVID-19. Assay used: immunoSEQ multiplex PCR; TCRdb lists only in-frame clones, some missing. This sample carries around 100,000 clones, about 80% of them seen once, and the ten largest clones take around 13%. The sequenced sample was peripheral blood. The receptors were sampled from a human donor in a cohort sampled during active COVID-19.

V usage is TRBV10-3 and J usage is TRBJ1-1; 7 bases align to TRBD1. Per the germline V gene, CDR1 is ENHRY and CDR2 is SYGVKD. The CDR3 covers 13 residues. The J segment lost 6 bases and the V segment lost 7 bases, leaving 8 bases of the junction unmatched. CDR3 protein: CAITRGQGAEAFF. In DNA, the CDR3 is TGTGCCATCACAAGGGGGCAAGGGGCTGAAGCTTTCTTT.

This chain connects TRBV4-1 to TRBJ1-2, with 7 bases that match TRBD1. Per the germline V gene, CDR1 is MGHRA and CDR2 is YSYEKL. Trimming cost V 4 bases and J 2 bases; bases outside gene matches: 7. There are 15 residues in the CDR3. The CDR3 here is CASSPAEGQNYGYTF. For the CDR3, the DNA is TGCGCCAGCAGCCCCGCCGAGGGACAGAACTATGGCTACACCTTC.

The CDR3 sequence is CASSGFDRGSKLFF. The CDR3, as DNA: TGTGCCAGCAGTGGCTTCGATCGGGGGTCGAAACTGTTTTTT. The chain carries TRBV2 and TRBJ1-4; perhaps TRBD1 as D (5 bases). The V end was cut by 4 bases, the J end by 11 bases, with 17 bases between. The CDR3 contains 14 residues. Germline CDR1 and CDR2: SNHLY and FYNNEI.

The chain links TRBV4-1 to TRBJ1-2, with TRBD1 matching 9 bases. V lost 8 bases and J lost 5; bases outside the gene matches: 3. CDR3 length: 12 amino acids. CDR1 and CDR2 (germline): MGHRA, YSYEKL. CDR3 loop: CASFGQGYGYTF. The CDR3 nucleotides are TGCGCCAGCTTCGGACAGGGGTATGGCTACACCTTC.

This chain links TRBV15 with TRBJ1-1; 7 bases match TRBD1. CDR1 and CDR2 from the germline V gene are LNHNV and YYDKDF (reference sequence). V lost 1 base to trimming and J lost 9 bases; unmatched junction nucleotides: 2. This CDR3 spans 12 amino acids. CDR3 DNA sequence: TGTGCCACCAGCAGAGGGGACAGCAAAGCTTTCTTT. As protein: CATSRGDSKAFF.

This rearrangement joins TRBV24-1 to TRBJ1-1; 8 bases map to TRBD1. Germline CDR1 reads KGHDR; CDR2 reads SFDVKD. V lost 7 bases, J lost 5 bases, and 5 bases stayed unmatched. This CDR3 has 13 amino acids. The CDR3 DNA follows: TGTGCCACCAGCATACAGGGGGGAACTGAAGCTTTCTTT. The encoded protein is CATSIQGGTEAFF.

In this sample, this clone turned up once. CDR3 nucleotides: TGTGCCAGCAGTTACTCTCGGGGGGGCGCCTCAACTGAAGCTTTCTTT. As protein: CASSYSRGGASTEAFF. The genes are TRBV6-5 and TRBJ1-1; D might be TRBD1 (6 bases). CDR3 size: 16 residues. In germline, CDR1 is MNHEY, CDR2 SVGAGI. Trimming pared 0 bases from V and 5 bases from J, leaving 16 bases between.

V is TRBV5-1 and J is TRBJ2-2; TRBD2 is a possible D gene (6 bases). Trimming took off 6 bases at V and 5 bases at J, with 14 bases between the two ends. The germline gives CDR1 SGHRS, CDR2 YFSETQ. This CDR3 contains 14 residues. In nucleotides, the CDR3 is TGCGCCAGCACGGAGGGGCTCGGAACCGGGGAGCTGTTTTTT. Its protein is CASTEGLGTGELFF.

Only one count was recorded for this clone. This chain joins TRBV7-2 and TRBJ1-1; maybe TRBD1 (5 bases). The CDR3 is 14 residues long. Germline V CDR1 and CDR2: SGHTA, FQGNSA. Deletions cut 6 bases from V and 1 base from J, with 12 bases between. The CDR3 DNA is TGTGCCAGCAGACGCGACAGAGAGAACACTGAAGCTTTCTTT. Translated: CASRRDRENTEAFF.

The V gene is TRBV7-9, the J gene TRBJ2-6, with TRBD1 as a possible D gene (5 bases). The CDR3 has 16 amino acids. V was cut by 5 bases and J by 0 bases, with 11 bases left in between. In germline, CDR1 is SEHNR, CDR2 FQNEAQ (reference sequence). CDR3 DNA: TGTGCCAGCAGCCAAAGACAGATCTCTGGGGCCAACGTCCTGACTTTC. It encodes CASSQRQISGANVLTF.

This sequence joins TRBV7-9 and TRBJ2-3; 7 bases agree with TRBD1. The CDR3 has 17 amino acids. Germline CDR1 reads SEHNR; CDR2 reads FQNEAQ (reference sequence). V dropped 0 bases and J dropped 2; count of bases not matched to a gene: 8. The CDR3 DNA reads TGTGCCAGCAGCTTAGCCACAGGGGAAAGGTTCACAGATACGCAGTATTTT. Translation gives CASSLATGERFTDTQYF.

This clone was counted a few times. The chain employs TRBV7-9 and TRBJ1-2; D is uncertain. Trimming removed 0 bases at V and 6 bases at J, with 14 bases between. The CDR3 runs to 15 residues. Germline-derived CDR1 and CDR2 are SEHNR and FQNEAQ (reference sequence). CDR3 nucleotide sequence: TGTGCCAGCAGCTTAGCGCTCACAGAAAGAAATGGCTACACCTTC. It translates to CASSLALTERNGYTF.

This clone appeared once. The chain is built from TRBV7-2 and TRBJ2-3; D is unclear. The germline V gene has CDR1 SGHTA and CDR2 FQGNSA. Trimming pared 5 bases from V and 4 bases from J, leaving 13 bases between. The CDR3 length is 14 residues. The CDR3 DNA reads as TGTGCCAGCAGCCCCAACATGAAATCAGATACGCAGTATTTT. Translated, it gives CASSPNMKSDTQYF.

The V and J genes are TRBV12-5 and TRBJ1-6, with D possibly matching TRBD1 (6 bases). This CDR3 comprises 15 residues. V lost 1 base and J 10 bases, leaving 14 bases between the germline ends. The germline V gene encodes CDR1 LGHNT and CDR2 FRNRAP. Here the CDR3 reads CASGLEGGKGSPLHF. Written as DNA, the CDR3 is TGTGCTAGTGGTTTGGAGGGGGGGAAAGGGTCACCCCTCCACTTT.

This sequence joins TRBV7-2 and TRBJ2-7; 7 positions agree with TRBD2. CDR3 length equals 14 residues. V dropped 3 bases and J dropped 6; count of bases not matched to a gene: 8. Germline V gives CDR1 SGHTA, CDR2 FQGNSA. CDR3 sequence: CASSFGSGSGEQYF. The CDR3, as DNA: TGTGCCAGCAGCTTTGGTAGCGGGTCTGGCGAGCAGTACTTC.

The chain recombines TRBV15 with TRBJ2-3; 7 bases are a match to TRBD2. The CDR3 is made up of 14 amino acids. V was clipped by 11 bases and J by 0 bases; unmatched bases: 8. Germline CDR1 reads LNHNV; CDR2 reads YYDKDF (reference sequence). CDR3 DNA sequence: TGTGCCGCCCGCCGGGGGGTTAGCACAGATACGCAGTATTTT. Translating gives CAARRGVSTDTQYF.

This rearrangement joins TRBV4-2 to TRBJ1-6; D possibly corresponds to TRBD1 (5 bases). Trimming stripped 4 bases from V and 5 bases from J, with 12 bases between. The CDR3 loop spans 15 amino acids. The germline CDR1 and CDR2 sequences are LGHNA and YNFKEQ. The DNA of the CDR3 is TGTGCCAGCAGCCTGGGGGGTTTGGATAATTCACCCCTCCACTTT. It encodes CASSLGGLDNSPLHF.

The genes are TRBV7-9 and TRBJ1-1, with TRBD1 identical over 9 bases. CDR1 and CDR2 (germline): SEHNR, FQNEAQ (reference sequence). The V and J ends lost 7 bases and 1 base, in that order; junction bases with no gene match: 7. The CDR3 extends over 15 amino acids. This CDR3 is CASKPQGAGNTEAFF. DNA for the CDR3: TGTGCCAGCAAACCACAGGGGGCGGGGAACACTGAAGCTTTCTTT.

The count of this clone is one. The J gene is TRBJ1-2, the V gene TRBV11-2, with a weak D call TRBD1 (6 bases). V shed 5 bases and J shed 4 bases, with 20 bases lying between them. The germline V gene encodes CDR1 SGHAT and CDR2 FQNNGV. The CDR3 is made up of 16 amino acids. The CDR3 is CASSPPWGGGSYGYTF. The CDR3 DNA reads as TGTGCCAGCAGCCCGCCCTGGGGAGGGGGATCCTATGGCTACACCTTC.

The rearrangement joins TRBV5-1 to TRBJ2-7; D possibly corresponds to TRBD1 (6 bases). Germline CDR1 reads SGHRS; CDR2 reads YFSETQ. This CDR3 has 18 amino acids. Between the trimmed V and J ends, which lost 1 base and 0 bases, there was a span of 20 bases. The CDR3 sequence: CASSLQPRGGMDSYEQYF. CDR3 bases: TGCGCCAGCAGCTTGCAGCCGAGAGGGGGTATGGACTCCTACGAGCAGTACTTC.

The J gene is TRBJ2-3, the V gene TRBV18; no definite D call. Germline V gene data show CDR1 as KGHSH and CDR2 as LQKENI. The V end was cut by 3 bases, the J end by 6 bases, with 13 bases between. The CDR3 is made up of 14 amino acids. This chain's CDR3 is CASSPPTSRDTQYF. In nucleotides, the CDR3 is TGTGCCAGCTCACCCCCTACCTCGCGGGATACGCAGTATTTT.

This clone appeared a single time. This rearrangement joins TRBV11-2 to TRBJ1-1, with 8 positions matching TRBD1. CDR1 SGHAT and CDR2 FQNNGV come from the germline V gene. The CDR3 length is 16 residues. Trimming at V came to 2 bases and at J to 0 bases, leaving 5 bases not matched to a gene. The CDR3 sequence is CASSLRTGWMNTEAFF. CDR3 sequence (DNA): TGTGCCAGCAGCTTACGGACAGGGTGGATGAACACTGAAGCTTTCTTT.

This clone was detected only once. V and J are TRBV2 and TRBJ1-2, with unresolved D. V lost 6 bases and J 0 bases, leaving 11 bases between the germline ends. The V gene's germline CDR1 is SNHLY and CDR2 FYNNEI. CDR3 size: 14 residues. The CDR3 bases are TGTGCCAGCAGCGCAGGAAAACCTAACTATGGCTACACCTTC. Its translation is CASSAGKPNYGYTF.

This rearrangement joins TRBV4-3 to TRBJ2-2; 9 bases align to TRBD1. The V gene end was trimmed by 4 bases and the J gene end by 1 base; junction bases not matched to a gene: 4. The CDR3 extends over 16 amino acids. Germline V CDR1 and CDR2: LGHNA, YSLEER. This chain's CDR3 is CASSRSGQGNTGELFF. For the CDR3, the DNA is TGCGCCAGCAGCCGATCGGGACAGGGGAACACCGGGGAGCTGTTTTTT.

The V call is TRBV9, the J call TRBJ1-2, with 11 nucleotides matching TRBD1. The CDR3 is 15 residues long. Germline V gives CDR1 SGDLS, CDR2 YYNGEE. The V and J ends lost 3 bases and 3 bases, in that order; junction bases with no gene match: 4. CDR3 DNA sequence: TGTGCCAGCAGCGGGGGACAGGGGGTCTACTATGGCTACACCTTC. It yields the protein CASSGGQGVYYGYTF.

This chain connects TRBV6-2 or TRBV6-3 to TRBJ2-4; maybe TRBD2 (5 bases). V was pared by 4 bases and J by 0 bases, with 16 bases between. Germline lookup yields CDR1 MNHEY and CDR2 SVGEGT. The CDR3 runs 17 residues. The CDR3 DNA follows: TGTGCCAGCAGTTCCAGCGGAGGTCCTATAGCCAAAAACATTCAGTACTTC. It yields the protein CASSSSGGPIAKNIQYF.